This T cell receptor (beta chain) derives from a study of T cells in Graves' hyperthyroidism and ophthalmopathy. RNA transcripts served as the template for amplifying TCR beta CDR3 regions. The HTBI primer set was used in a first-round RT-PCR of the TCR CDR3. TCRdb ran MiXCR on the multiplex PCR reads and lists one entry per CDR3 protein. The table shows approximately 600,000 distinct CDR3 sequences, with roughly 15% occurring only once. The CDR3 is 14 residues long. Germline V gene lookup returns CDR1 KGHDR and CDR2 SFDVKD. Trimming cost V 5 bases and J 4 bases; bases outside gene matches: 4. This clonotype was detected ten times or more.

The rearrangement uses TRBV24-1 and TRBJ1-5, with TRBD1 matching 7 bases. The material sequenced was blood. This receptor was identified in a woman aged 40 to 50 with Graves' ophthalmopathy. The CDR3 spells CATSGDRMNQPQHF. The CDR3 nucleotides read TGTGCCACCAGTGGGGACAGAATGAATCAGCCCCAGCATTTT.